A selection of T cell receptor beta chains follows, all from one sample in a study of beta chain features in type 1 diabetes. TCRdb's copy holds only in-frame clones and misses some; the assay was immunoSEQ multiplex PCR. The table has 240,000 or so clones, around 21% seen once. Sequencing was performed on naive CD4+ T cells from blood. The origin of the receptors is a woman aged 40 to 49 with type 1 diabetes. CDR3s include the opening cysteine and the closing phenylalanine or tryptophan. Clone size appears in some rows only: once, few, many, or a class for an expanded clone.

j_gene | v_gene | abundance | len | CDR3aa
TRBJ1-2 | TRBV5-6 | few | 15 | CASSPGTGMDYGYTF
TRBJ1-4 | TRBV29-1 | - | 15 | CSVVGTGGYNEKLFF
TRBJ1-1 | TRBV29-1 | - | 13 | CSVGDNMNTEAFF
TRBJ2-7 | TRBV5-1 | - | 14 | CASSLEDLTYEQYF
TRBJ2-3 | TRBV27 | - | 16 | CASSLGPSWDTDTQYF
TRBJ1-2 | TRBV4-3 | few | 17 | CASSQGDRGSINYGYTF
TRBJ2-7 | TRBV7-2 | - | 15 | CASSLGLAGGYEQYF
TRBJ2-7 | TRBV28 | - | 14 | CASSFTLSRYEQYF
TRBJ1-5 | TRBV15 | - | 15 | CATSSGRTVNQPQHF
TRBJ2-1 | TRBV29-1 | - | 14 | CSVEGPVAHNEQFF
TRBJ1-6 | TRBV28 | - | 14 | CASSLGRPISPLHF
TRBJ2-7 | TRBV25-1 | - | 18 | CASSEYPFGQGSSYEQYF
TRBJ2-3 | TRBV28 | - | 15 | CASSPRLGSTDTQYF
TRBJ1-2 | TRBV2 | - | 12 | CARIQGEAGYTF
TRBJ2-1 | TRBV19 | - | 13 | CASSIQASNEQFF
TRBJ1-1 | TRBV18 | few | 14 | CASIGQIDNTEAFF
TRBJ1-2 | TRBV19 | few | 14 | CASNEDRGGYGYTF
TRBJ1-2 | TRBV18 | - | 14 | CASSPDRGDYGYTF
TRBJ2-4 | TRBV9 | - | 14 | CASSVGVRGDIQYF
TRBJ1-1 | TRBV5-4 | - | 14 | CASSLDRLNTEAFF
TRBJ2-1 | TRBV5-6 | few | 14 | CASSLGAGGNEQFF
TRBJ2-1 | TRBV27 | - | 15 | CASSLGGTRFVEQFF
TRBJ1-1 | TRBV9 | - | 13 | CASSALGSTEAFF
TRBJ2-5 | TRBV9 | - | 13 | CASSGGGRETQYF
TRBJ2-6 | TRBV7-8 | few | 17 | CASSNGQGRQGANVLTF
TRBJ2-5 | TRBV7-6 | few | 15 | CASSLTSGKGETQYF
TRBJ1-6 | TRBV5-4 | few | 16 | CASSGTGTGINSPLHF
TRBJ1-2 | TRBV7-9 | few | 13 | CASSRPGQNGYTF
TRBJ2-3 | TRBV9 | - | 15 | CASSVGAGVTDTQYF